The 8 T cell receptor beta chains presented below share a single source sample, sequenced in a study of blood T cell repertoires in COVID-19. Clones were read by immunoSEQ multiplex PCR, and TCRdb kept only the in-frame ones, dropping some. Among about 210,000 clones listed, approximately 80% were seen once. The sample was peripheral blood. These receptors originate from a human donor in a cohort sampled during active COVID-19.

The rearrangement links TRBV11-2 to TRBJ1-1, with a weak D call TRBD1 (6 bases). This CDR3 comprises 14 residues. V was clipped by 5 bases and J by 4 bases, with 14 bases between them. CDR1 and CDR2 (germline): SGHAT, FQNNGV. In DNA form, the CDR3 reads TGTGCCAGCAGCAGACCCGACAGGAGCACTGAAGCTTTCTTT. Protein product: CASSRPDRSTEAFF.

The chain couples TRBV28 to TRBJ1-1; the D gene is possibly TRBD1 (5 bases). Germline V gene lookup returns CDR1 MDHEN and CDR2 SYDVKM. Trimming removed 9 bases from V and 2 bases from J, with 19 bases in between. The CDR3 is made up of 15 amino acids. The CDR3 spells CASEPGESLNTEAFF. The CDR3 DNA reads TGTGCCAGTGAACCGGGGGAGAGTCTTAACACTGAAGCTTTCTTT.

The chain carries TRBV5-1 and TRBJ1-5; 7 bases map to TRBD1. Germline values: CDR1 SGHRS, CDR2 YFSETQ. The junction had 4 bases not matched to a gene; V was cut back by 5 bases and J by 5 bases. The CDR3 has 13 amino acids. The chain's CDR3 is CASRGQEDQPQHF. CDR3 nucleotides: TGCGCCAGCAGAGGACAGGAAGATCAGCCCCAGCATTTT.

This sequence joins TRBV5-1 and TRBJ2-1, with a tentative D call TRBD1 (5 bases). Deletions cut 4 bases from V and 5 bases from J, with 16 bases between. Germline CDR1 is SGHRS and CDR2 is YFSETQ. The CDR3 covers 15 residues. The CDR3 coding sequence is TGCGCCAGCAGCCCATGGACAATTCTTCACAATGAGCAGTTCTTC. Residues: CASSPWTILHNEQFF.

V is TRBV7-8 and J is TRBJ1-2; 7 positions match TRBD1. This CDR3 has 15 amino acids. The ends lost 0 bases at V and 7 bases at J; junction bases unmatched: 8. The germline CDR1 and CDR2 sequences are SGHVS and FQNEAQ. CDR3 residues: CASSLARTGSSGYTF. For the CDR3, the DNA is TGTGCCAGCAGCTTAGCTAGGACAGGCAGCAGTGGCTACACCTTC.

CDR3 sequence: CASSEESGDTQYF. CDR3 bases: TGTGCCAGCAGTGAGGAGTCGGGGGATACGCAGTATTTT. The V and J genes are TRBV6-4 and TRBJ2-3; possible D gene TRBD2, 5 bases. V shed 3 bases and J shed 6 bases, with 10 bases lying between them. The CDR3 extends over 13 amino acids. Germline loops: CDR1 MRHNA, CDR2 SNTAGT.

The J gene is TRBJ2-1, the V gene TRBV20-1; the match to TRBD1 covers 8 bases. Germline values: CDR1 DFQATT, CDR2 SNEGSKA (reference sequence). This CDR3 comprises 15 residues. The trim removed 6 bases at V and 1 base at J, leaving 8 bases unmatched. CDR3 sequence reads: CSASTGTGSYNEQFF. In DNA, the CDR3 is TGCAGTGCGAGTACCGGGACAGGATCCTACAATGAGCAGTTCTTC.

V usage is TRBV13 and J usage is TRBJ2-7, with D unresolved. This CDR3 has 11 amino acids. The germline V and J ends were trimmed by 1 base and 7 bases, with 5 bases remaining between them. Germline values: CDR1 PRHDT, CDR2 FYEKMQ (reference sequence). CDR3 protein: CASSLVREQYF. CDR3 sequence (DNA): TGTGCCAGCAGCTTAGTCAGGGAGCAGTACTTC.